This T cell receptor (beta chain) was observed in a study of T-cell memory formation after mild COVID-19. Findings and limits, study-wide: A balance of CD4 and CD8 characterized clones contracting day 15 to 85, whereas later expanders leaned CD4+.

On this clonotype: Its antigen is not known.

TCRdb independently ran MiXCR on the 5' RACE reads; one entry per CDR3 protein. The data hold roughly 110,000 distinct CDR3 sequences, with around 12% observed a single time. The CDR3 is 13 residues long. Germline V lookup: CDR1 MNHEY, CDR2 SMNVEV (reference sequence). V lost 8 bases and J lost 8; bases outside the gene matches: 6. The chain is built from TRBV27 and TRBJ1-2; 12 bases agree with TRBD1. The clonotype was recovered from an adult woman who had mild COVID-19 (a few samples of this study predate the infection). Cell type and time point are not known. The sample comprised PBMCs or a T cell subset sorted from them (not recorded which). The CDR3 loop is CASGTGGRGGYTF. CDR3 bases: TGTGCCAGCGGGACAGGGGGCAGGGGAGGCTACACCTTC.